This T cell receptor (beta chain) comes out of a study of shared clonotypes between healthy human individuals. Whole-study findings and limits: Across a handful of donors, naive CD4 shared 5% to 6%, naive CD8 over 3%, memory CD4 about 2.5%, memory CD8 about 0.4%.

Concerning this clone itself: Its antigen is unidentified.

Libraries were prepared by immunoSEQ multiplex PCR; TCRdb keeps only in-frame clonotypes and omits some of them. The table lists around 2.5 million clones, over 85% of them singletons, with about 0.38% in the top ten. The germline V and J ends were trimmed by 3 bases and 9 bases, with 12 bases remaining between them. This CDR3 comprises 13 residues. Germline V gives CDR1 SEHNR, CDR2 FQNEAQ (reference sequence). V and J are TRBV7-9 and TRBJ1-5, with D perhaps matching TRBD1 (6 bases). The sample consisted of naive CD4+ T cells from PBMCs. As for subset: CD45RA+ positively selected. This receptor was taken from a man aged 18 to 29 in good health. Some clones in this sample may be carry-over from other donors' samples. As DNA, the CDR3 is TGTGCCAGCAGCTTCTCAGGGGTGACGCCCCAGCATTTT. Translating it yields CASSFSGVTPQHF.